A selection of T cell receptor beta chains follows, all from one sample in a study of CD8+ T cells in alopecia areata. Clones were sequenced by immunoSEQ multiplex PCR, and TCRdb holds only the in-frame ones, with some missing. The data contain 200,000 or so clones, 50% to 65% of them singletons. Specimen: CD4+ T cells sorted from blood, collected at week 0. The receptor set was obtained from a human donor with alopecia areata. CDR3s include the opening cysteine and the closing phenylalanine or tryptophan. The D gene is left open where the match is weak. Size tells how often a clone was seen (once, few, many) or the class of an expanded clone, and some rows leave it out.

v_gene: TRBV5-8
abundance: -
d_gene: -
j_gene: TRBJ1-2
CDR3aa: CASSPDMVSNYGYTF
CDR3nt: TGTGCCAGCAGCCCCGACATGGTTTCTAACTATGGCTACACCTTC

v_gene: TRBV7-3
abundance: -
d_gene: TRBD2
j_gene: TRBJ2-5
CDR3aa: CASSLTSPGASGRGETQYF
CDR3nt: TGTGCCAGCAGCTTAACGTCTCCGGGGGCTAGCGGGAGAGGGGAGACCCAGTACTTC

v_gene: TRBV12-5
abundance: -
d_gene: -
j_gene: TRBJ2-2
CDR3aa: CASGLVTGANTGELFF
CDR3nt: TGTGCTAGTGGTTTGGTCACCGGGGCGAACACCGGGGAGCTGTTTTTT

v_gene: TRBV9
abundance: -
d_gene: -
j_gene: TRBJ2-1
CDR3aa: CASSVTTGQGNEQFF
CDR3nt: TGTGCCAGCAGCGTAACCACAGGCCAAGGGAATGAGCAGTTCTTC

v_gene: TRBV6-5
abundance: -
d_gene: TRBD1
j_gene: TRBJ2-7
CDR3aa: CASSTRDRTPVEQYF
CDR3nt: TGTGCCAGCAGTACCCGGGACAGGACCCCCGTCGAGCAGTACTTC

v_gene: TRBV4-1
abundance: -
d_gene: -
j_gene: TRBJ2-3
CDR3aa: CASSLDFSTDTQYF
CDR3nt: TGCGCCAGCAGCCTGGACTTTAGCACAGATACGCAGTATTTT

v_gene: TRBV14
abundance: few
d_gene: TRBD1
j_gene: TRBJ1-2
CDR3aa: CASSQLTGGRDRYGYTF
CDR3nt: TGTGCCAGCAGCCAACTGACAGGGGGTAGGGATCGGTATGGCTACACCTTC

v_gene: TRBV29-1
abundance: -
d_gene: -
j_gene: TRBJ2-1
CDR3aa: CSVAETIYNEQFF
CDR3nt: TGCAGCGTCGCGGAGACAATATACAATGAGCAGTTCTTC

v_gene: TRBV7-9
abundance: -
d_gene: TRBD1
j_gene: TRBJ1-2
CDR3aa: CASRNSGGADGYTF
CDR3nt: TGTGCCAGCAGGAACTCAGGGGGCGCAGATGGCTACACCTTC

v_gene: TRBV4-1
abundance: -
d_gene: -
j_gene: TRBJ2-5
CDR3aa: CASSQERTPEETQYF
CDR3nt: TGCGCCAGCAGCCAAGAACGCACACCCGAAGAGACCCAGTACTTC

v_gene: TRBV6-4
abundance: -
d_gene: -
j_gene: TRBJ1-5
CDR3aa: CASRDSQNNQPQHF
CDR3nt: TGTGCCAGCAGGGACAGCCAGAACAATCAGCCCCAGCATTTT

v_gene: TRBV30
abundance: -
d_gene: -
j_gene: TRBJ1-3
CDR3aa: CAWSGSSGNTIYF
CDR3nt: TGTGCCTGGAGCGGTAGCTCTGGAAACACCATATATTTT

v_gene: TRBV6-5
abundance: -
d_gene: -
j_gene: TRBJ2-6
CDR3aa: CASSYRNRANVLTF
CDR3nt: TGTGCCAGCAGTTACAGGAATAGGGCCAACGTCCTGACTTTC

v_gene: TRBV29-1
abundance: few
d_gene: TRBD2
j_gene: TRBJ2-1
CDR3aa: CSVVGTSGSLVGNEQFF
CDR3nt: TGCAGCGTTGTAGGAACTAGCGGGAGTCTGGTTGGGAATGAGCAGTTCTTC

v_gene: TRBV15
abundance: -
d_gene: -
j_gene: TRBJ2-7
CDR3aa: CATSRAAGRHEQYF
CDR3nt: TGTGCCACCAGCAGAGCGGCAGGCAGGCACGAGCAGTACTTC

v_gene: TRBV9
abundance: -
d_gene: -
j_gene: TRBJ2-5
CDR3aa: CASSVGGETQYF
CDR3nt: TGTGCCAGCAGCGTCGGGGGAGAGACCCAGTACTTC

v_gene: TRBV29-1
abundance: few
d_gene: -
j_gene: TRBJ2-5
CDR3aa: CSVNPGAQETQYF
CDR3nt: TGCAGCGTTAATCCAGGGGCCCAAGAGACCCAGTACTTC

v_gene: TRBV9
abundance: -
d_gene: TRBD1
j_gene: TRBJ1-1
CDR3aa: CASSVQGGNVGAFF
CDR3nt: TGTGCCAGCAGCGTCCAGGGGGGGAACGTCGGAGCTTTCTTT

v_gene: TRBV30
abundance: once
d_gene: -
j_gene: TRBJ2-3
CDR3aa: CAWSRGSTDTQYF
CDR3nt: TGTGCCTGGAGCCGGGGGAGCACAGATACGCAGTATTTT

v_gene: TRBV6-5
abundance: -
d_gene: TRBD1
j_gene: TRBJ1-2
CDR3aa: CASRDQTGYHGYTF
CDR3nt: TGTGCCAGCAGAGACCAGACAGGGTATCATGGCTACACCTTC

v_gene: TRBV2
abundance: -
d_gene: TRBD1
j_gene: TRBJ2-6
CDR3aa: CASNPGQSFSGANVLTF
CDR3nt: TGTGCCAGCAACCCGGGACAGTCCTTCTCTGGGGCCAACGTCCTGACTTTC

v_gene: TRBV30
abundance: -
d_gene: -
j_gene: TRBJ2-6
CDR3aa: CAWSVAQGDVLTF
CDR3nt: TGTGCCTGGAGTGTTGCCCAGGGAGACGTCCTGACTTTC

v_gene: TRBV5-1
abundance: once
d_gene: TRBD1
j_gene: TRBJ2-6
CDR3aa: CASSLPPRQGSGANVLTF
CDR3nt: TGCGCCAGCAGCTTGCCGCCGCGACAGGGCTCTGGGGCCAACGTCCTGACTTTC

v_gene: TRBV9
abundance: once
d_gene: TRBD1
j_gene: TRBJ1-1
CDR3aa: CASSGLGQGATEAFF
CDR3nt: TGTGCCAGCAGCGGCCTGGGACAGGGGGCCACTGAAGCTTTCTTT

v_gene: TRBV27
abundance: -
d_gene: TRBD1
j_gene: TRBJ2-5
CDR3aa: CASSGQERMGETQYF
CDR3nt: TGTGCCAGCTCAGGACAGGAGAGAATGGGAGAGACCCAGTACTTC

v_gene: TRBV7-2
abundance: few
d_gene: TRBD2
j_gene: TRBJ2-7
CDR3aa: CASSLSSSGSTYEQYF
CDR3nt: TGTGCCAGCAGCTTATCATCTAGCGGGTCTACCTACGAGCAGTACTTC

v_gene: TRBV29-1
abundance: once
d_gene: -
j_gene: TRBJ1-1
CDR3aa: CSVARGNTEAFF
CDR3nt: TGCAGCGTTGCCAGGGGCAACACTGAAGCTTTCTTT

v_gene: TRBV7-9
abundance: -
d_gene: TRBD1
j_gene: TRBJ2-7
CDR3aa: CASTRTGNSYEQYF
CDR3nt: TGTGCCAGCACCCGGACAGGGAATTCCTACGAGCAGTACTTC

v_gene: TRBV15
abundance: few
d_gene: -
j_gene: TRBJ1-4
CDR3aa: CATSRAAGGSGEKLFF
CDR3nt: TGTGCCACCAGCAGAGCCGCCGGGGGCTCGGGTGAAAAACTGTTTTTT

v_gene: TRBV4-2
abundance: -
d_gene: -
j_gene: TRBJ2-1
CDR3aa: CASSQDVKLGGNEQFF
CDR3nt: TGTGCCAGCAGCCAAGATGTCAAGCTAGGTGGGAATGAGCAGTTCTTC

v_gene: TRBV6-6
abundance: few
d_gene: -
j_gene: TRBJ2-5
CDR3aa: CASKGRPQETQYF
CDR3nt: TGTGCCTCGAAGGGGCGCCCCCAAGAGACCCAGTACTTC

v_gene: TRBV14
abundance: -
d_gene: -
j_gene: TRBJ1-2
CDR3aa: CASSPIRGSGYTF
CDR3nt: TGTGCCAGCAGCCCAATCCGGGGGTCTGGCTACACCTTC

v_gene: TRBV7-8
abundance: once
d_gene: -
j_gene: TRBJ1-1
CDR3aa: CASRTAMNTEAFF
CDR3nt: TGTGCCAGCAGGACAGCAATGAACACTGAAGCTTTCTTT

v_gene: TRBV20-1
abundance: -
d_gene: TRBD1
j_gene: TRBJ1-2
CDR3aa: CSANRGHGYTF
CDR3nt: TGCAGTGCTAACAGGGGGCATGGCTACACCTTC

v_gene: TRBV5-1
abundance: -
d_gene: -
j_gene: TRBJ2-7
CDR3aa: CASSMDSYEQYF
CDR3nt: TGCGCCAGCAGCATGGACAGCTACGAGCAGTACTTC

v_gene: TRBV5-1
abundance: -
d_gene: -
j_gene: TRBJ2-2
CDR3aa: CASSLAESVELFF
CDR3nt: TGCGCCAGCAGCTTGGCAGAGTCGGTTGAGCTGTTTTTT

v_gene: TRBV7-7
abundance: -
d_gene: -
j_gene: TRBJ2-1
CDR3aa: CASSPGSWDEQFF
CDR3nt: TGTGCTAGCAGCCCCGGGTCTTGGGATGAGCAGTTCTTC

v_gene: TRBV25-1
abundance: -
d_gene: TRBD1
j_gene: TRBJ1-3
CDR3aa: CASSTGTGGNTIYF
CDR3nt: TGTGCCAGCAGTACAGGGACAGGTGGAAACACCATATATTTT

v_gene: TRBV25-1
abundance: few
d_gene: TRBD1
j_gene: TRBJ1-4
CDR3aa: CASSGRQGVPQYEKLFF
CDR3nt: TGTGCCAGCAGTGGGAGACAGGGGGTCCCACAATATGAAAAACTGTTTTTT

v_gene: TRBV6-1
abundance: -
d_gene: TRBD1
j_gene: TRBJ1-5
CDR3aa: CASSETGTANQPQHF
CDR3nt: TGTGCCAGCAGCGAAACCGGGACAGCTAATCAGCCCCAGCATTTT

v_gene: TRBV7-9
abundance: few
d_gene: TRBD2
j_gene: TRBJ2-5
CDR3aa: CASSLSTSGRGRETQYF
CDR3nt: TGTGCCAGCAGCTTAAGTACTAGCGGGAGGGGCCGAGAGACCCAGTACTTC

v_gene: TRBV30
abundance: -
d_gene: -
j_gene: TRBJ1-1
CDR3aa: CAWSVRGYEAFF
CDR3nt: TGTGCCTGGAGTGTACGGGGATATGAAGCTTTCTTT

v_gene: TRBV13
abundance: -
d_gene: TRBD1
j_gene: TRBJ1-1
CDR3aa: CASSSRDRGIRRTEAFF
CDR3nt: TGTGCCAGCAGCTCCCGGGACAGGGGGATTCGAAGAACTGAAGCTTTCTTT

v_gene: TRBV2
abundance: once
d_gene: TRBD1
j_gene: TRBJ1-5
CDR3aa: CASTTDRGNQPQHF
CDR3nt: TGTGCCAGCACTACGGACAGGGGGAATCAGCCCCAGCATTTT

v_gene: TRBV5-1
abundance: -
d_gene: -
j_gene: TRBJ2-1
CDR3aa: CASSFQWGSYNEQFF
CDR3nt: TGCGCCAGTAGCTTCCAGTGGGGCTCCTACAATGAGCAGTTCTTC

v_gene: TRBV6-1
abundance: -
d_gene: -
j_gene: TRBJ2-7
CDR3aa: CASSEEVRAYEQYF
CDR3nt: TGTGCCAGCAGTGAAGAGGTCAGAGCCTACGAGCAGTACTTC

v_gene: TRBV2
abundance: -
d_gene: TRBD1
j_gene: TRBJ1-5
CDR3aa: CASSQQGVGQPQHF
CDR3nt: TGTGCCAGCAGTCAACAGGGGGTGGGACAGCCCCAGCATTTT

v_gene: TRBV11-2
abundance: -
d_gene: -
j_gene: TRBJ2-3
CDR3aa: CASSFPRRDTQYF
CDR3nt: TGTGCCAGCAGCTTTCCTCGGAGAGATACGCAGTATTTT

v_gene: TRBV29-1
abundance: -
d_gene: TRBD1
j_gene: TRBJ1-1
CDR3aa: CSVVDRAHTEAFF
CDR3nt: TGCAGCGTTGTGGACAGGGCTCACACTGAAGCTTTCTTT

v_gene: TRBV29-1
abundance: -
d_gene: -
j_gene: TRBJ2-7
CDR3aa: CSVGTEFTYEQYF
CDR3nt: TGCAGCGTAGGGACGGAGTTCACCTACGAGCAGTACTTC

v_gene: TRBV19
abundance: -
d_gene: TRBD1
j_gene: TRBJ2-7
CDR3aa: CASSILGQGAYEQYF
CDR3nt: TGTGCCAGTAGTATCCTGGGACAGGGGGCGTACGAGCAGTACTTC

v_gene: TRBV9
abundance: few
d_gene: -
j_gene: TRBJ1-2
CDR3aa: CASSAPTTNYGYTF
CDR3nt: TGTGCCAGCAGCGCTCCGACAACTAACTATGGCTACACCTTC